This T cell receptor beta chain came from a study of T-cell memory formation after mild COVID-19. Study observations and caveats: Whether second-wave clones peaking at day 37 were SARS-CoV-2 specific went unconfirmed.

Germline V gene data show CDR1 as KGHSH and CDR2 as LQKENI. The CDR3 sequence is 14 residues long. V shed 5 bases and J shed 0 bases, with 8 bases lying between them. In regard to this clonotype: Its antigen is not known.

The TCR alpha and TCR beta cDNA libraries, bearing sample barcodes and UMIs, were generated by 5'RACE using constant-segment primers. Via MiXCR, TCRdb re-called the 5' RACE reads, giving one row per CDR3 protein. The sample records hundreds of thousands of distinct CDR3 sequences, about 17% being singletons. The rearrangement joins TRBV18 to TRBJ2-4; D gene uncertain. The receptor was derived from a man aged 18 to 35 who had mild COVID-19 (a few samples of this study predate the infection). Cell type and time point are not known. The sample was PBMCs or a T cell subset sorted from them (not recorded which). In DNA, the CDR3 is TGTGCCAGCTCATACGACACAGCCAAAAACATTCAGTACTTC. Its translation: CASSYDTAKNIQYF.